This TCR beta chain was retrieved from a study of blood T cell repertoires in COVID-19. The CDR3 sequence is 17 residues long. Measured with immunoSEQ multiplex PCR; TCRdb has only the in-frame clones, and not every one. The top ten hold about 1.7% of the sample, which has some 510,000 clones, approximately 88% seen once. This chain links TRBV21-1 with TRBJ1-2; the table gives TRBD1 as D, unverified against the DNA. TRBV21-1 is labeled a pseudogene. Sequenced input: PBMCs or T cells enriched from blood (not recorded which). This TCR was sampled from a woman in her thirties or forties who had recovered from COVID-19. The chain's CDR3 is CASSTPGGPQFNYGYTF. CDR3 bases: TGTGCCAGCAGCACCCCCGGTGGGCCCCAATTTAACTATGGCTACACCTTC.